This TCR beta chain is from a study of low-dose radiotherapy and immunotherapy resistance in tumors (dated by TCRdb to 2022 to 2024). As for the study more broadly: In Cohort 1, each fraction delivered 0.5 Gy every 2 weeks, and the prescribed total PTV dose was 6.5 Gy. For Cohort 2, the dose was 1 Gy per fraction given every two weeks, adding up to 13 Gy in total across 26 weeks. Patients were given nivolumab as a 240 mg flat dose every two weeks and ipilimumab at 1 mg/kg every six weeks, with both drugs delivered intravenously. Cyclophosphamide 200 mg/m2 was given intravenously every two weeks, one day before each radiation and immunotherapy administration. Starting on cycle 1 day 1, patients took 300 mg of aspirin by mouth once daily for four cycles. Randomization of trial participants into treatment groups was not performed. Eight patients were included in the translational analysis, namely three from the first dose cohort plus the first five from the second dose cohort.

First-strand cDNA was synthesized with Superscript III and a set of TRAV- and TRBV-specific primers, covering both TCRalpha and TCRbeta chains. TCRs were amplified for about 22 PCR cycles with Phusion, using a constant-region primer paired with the adapter attached to the V primers. Isolated mRNA was amplified with the MessageAmp II aRNA Amplification Kit, using a 16-hour in vitro transcription at 37°C. The Dynabeads mRNA DIRECT Purification Kit was used to isolate the mRNA for TCR sequencing. Indexed Illumina adapters were added in a second Phusion PCR of around 25 cycles, after which AMPure XP beads were used to purify the products. In the authors' own workflow: Using custom Perl scripts, TCR sequences that encoded the same protein were pooled, out-of-frame sequences were dropped, and the abundance of each clonotype was calculated. TCR sequences supported by only a single read were excluded from analysis. The metrics used to describe the repertoires included Shannon entropy, Gini index, clonality, richness, and the frequency of TCRs shared between repertoires. The public sequencing data were trimmed at Q25 with fastp and processed into clonotypes with MiXCR by TCRdb, which kept only in-frame beta chains. When rows share a CDR3 protein, they turn into one entry using the most common DNA and genes. The V and J calls follow TCRdb's processing rather than the paper's. The sample table holds roughly 11,000 distinct CDR3 sequences, of which 55% to 65% were seen once. Of the sample, roughly 12% is held by the ten largest clones.

To note about this clonotype: It lacks a known antigen. No qualities accompany the bases; no much larger clone lies one base away.

Donors were enrolled in RACIN, a single-arm phase I dose-escalation trial combining nivolumab, ipilimumab, aspirin, low-dose cyclophosphamide and low-dose radiotherapy. Eligible patients had advanced, TIL-negative solid tumors. The TCR originated in a human donor with advanced metastatic prostate, ovarian, gallbladder or colorectal cancer (not recorded which). This table probably holds off-target reads from a library built for another chain.

CDR3 region: CASSPLRVDRADEQFF. The DNA sequence follows: TGTGCCAGCAGCCCCCTGAGGGTGGACAGGGCCGATGAGCAGTTCTTC. The rearranged segments are TRBV7-9 and TRBJ2-1, with 8 bases matching TRBD1. The cysteine opens and the phenylalanine closes a CDR3 of 16 amino acids. The DNA shown is the 48-base CDR3, in frame from base 1. The germline V end is reduced by 5 bases and the J end by 8 bases; junction bases left unmatched: 14. Per the germline V gene (reference sequence), SEHNR is the CDR1 and FQNEAQ is the CDR2. The variable domain in full, with residues beyond the CDR3 obtained from the reference TRBV7-9 and TRBJ2-1 genes, is DTGVSQNPRHKITKRGQNVTFRCDPISEHNRLYWYRQTLGQGPEFLTYFQNEAQLEKSRLLSDRFSAERPKGSFSTLEIQRTEQGDSAMYLCASSPLRVDRADEQFFGPGTRLTVL.